These T cell receptor beta chains were read from a single sample in a study of shared T cell receptors in the human thymus. The repertoire was sequenced with immunoSEQ multiplex PCR; TCRdb's copy has only in-frame clones and lacks some. The profile covers roughly 410,000 clones, with 85% to 95% appearing a single time and approximately 0.02% taken by the ten largest. Sequenced: thymocytes. The receptors here all came from a human donor. CDR3s include the opening cysteine and the closing phenylalanine or tryptophan. D genes are given only for firm matches. Clone size, where shown, is once, few, many, or a class for clones that have expanded.

length: 15; D: TRBD1; V: TRBV11-2; size: -; J: TRBJ2-5; DNA: TGTGCCAGCATATCCGACAGGGGACGGCAAGAGACCCAGTACTTC; CDR3: CASISDRGRQETQYF
length: 19; D: TRBD2; V: TRBV7-6; size: -; J: TRBJ2-1; DNA: TGTGCCAGCAGCTTAACCCGACTAGCGGGCTCAAGCTCCTACAATGAGCAGTTCTTC; CDR3: CASSLTRLAGSSSYNEQFF
length: 15; D: TRBD2; V: TRBV7-9; size: -; J: TRBJ2-7; DNA: TGTGCCAGCAGCTTAGATCCGCGGGGGGCCTACGAGCAGTACTTC; CDR3: CASSLDPRGAYEQYF
length: 19; D: TRBD2; V: TRBV19; size: -; J: TRBJ2-2; DNA: TGTGCCAGTAAGGTCGCTAGCGGGAGGGCCGCGGTGGGCACCGGGGAGCTGTTTTTT; CDR3: CASKVASGRAAVGTGELFF
length: 16; D: -; V: TRBV28; size: -; J: TRBJ2-7; DNA: TGTGCCAGCAGTAAGGGATATACAGGGCTCACCTACGAGCAGTACTTC; CDR3: CASSKGYTGLTYEQYF
length: 14; D: -; V: TRBV10-3; size: -; J: TRBJ2-7; DNA: TGTGCCATTCGTCCGGGACACCTGTCCTACGAGCAGTACTTC; CDR3: CAIRPGHLSYEQYF
length: 17; D: -; V: TRBV27; size: -; J: TRBJ2-2; DNA: TGTGCCAGCAGTTTATCCCTCTGGGAGGGGGACACCGGGGAGCTGTTTTTT; CDR3: CASSLSLWEGDTGELFF
length: 13; D: TRBD1; V: TRBV12-5; size: -; J: TRBJ2-7; DNA: TGTGCTAGTGGTTTGACAGGGGGCCGCGAGCAGTACTTC; CDR3: CASGLTGGREQYF
length: 17; D: -; V: TRBV4-1; size: -; J: TRBJ2-3; DNA: TGCGCCAGCAGCCAAGAGGCTCGGGAGACATACACAGATACGCAGTATTTT; CDR3: CASSQEARETYTDTQYF
length: 14; D: TRBD2; V: TRBV28; size: -; J: TRBJ2-2; DNA: TGTGCCAGCAGGACTAGCGGGAGGGCCGGGGAGCTGTTTTTT; CDR3: CASRTSGRAGELFF
length: 14; D: -; V: TRBV4-3; size: -; J: TRBJ1-1; DNA: TGCGCCAGCAGCCAAGGGAATGCGGACACTGAAGCTTTCTTT; CDR3: CASSQGNADTEAFF
length: 15; D: -; V: TRBV7-8; size: -; J: TRBJ1-5; DNA: TGTGCCAGCAGCTTTACCGGGGAAAGCAATCAGCCCCAGCATTTT; CDR3: CASSFTGESNQPQHF
length: 13; D: TRBD1; V: TRBV5-4; size: -; J: TRBJ1-2; DNA: TGTGCCAGCAGCACCAGGGGGACTGATGGCTACACCTTC; CDR3: CASSTRGTDGYTF
length: 14; D: -; V: TRBV27; size: -; J: TRBJ2-1; DNA: TGTGCCAGCAAGGTGGGACTCCTTTACAATGAGCAGTTCTTC; CDR3: CASKVGLLYNEQFF
length: 15; D: -; V: TRBV7-8; size: -; J: TRBJ2-5; DNA: TGTGCCAGCAGCGAAAGTCGAGCGCCCCAAGAGACCCAGTACTTC; CDR3: CASSESRAPQETQYF
length: 15; D: -; V: TRBV9; size: -; J: TRBJ1-1; DNA: TGTGCCAGCAGCGTAGGCCCCTCCCGGGGTACTGAAGCTTTCTTT; CDR3: CASSVGPSRGTEAFF
length: 16; D: -; V: TRBV5-1; size: -; J: TRBJ2-7; DNA: TGCGCCAGCAGCCCTGGAGGGGGCGGGAGTGGTCCCGAGCAGTACTTC; CDR3: CASSPGGGGSGPEQYF
length: 15; D: -; V: TRBV19; size: -; J: TRBJ2-1; DNA: TGTGCCAGTAGTCCCGCGGACCCTCAGGGCGATGAGCAGTTCTTC; CDR3: CASSPADPQGDEQFF
length: 18; D: TRBD2; V: TRBV15; size: -; J: TRBJ2-1; DNA: TGTGCCACCAGCATTCTAGCGGGAGGGACGAGCTCCTACAATGAGCAGTTCTTC; CDR3: CATSILAGGTSSYNEQFF
length: 16; D: -; V: TRBV10-2; size: once; J: TRBJ2-1; DNA: TGCGCCAGCACCAATAGCGGATTGGGTTCCTACAATGAGCAGTTCTTC; CDR3: CASTNSGLGSYNEQFF
length: 13; D: -; V: TRBV10-1; size: -; J: TRBJ1-3; DNA: TGCGCCAGCAGTGAGAGTCCCCCTACAGTCTCGGGTTTT; CDR3: CASSESPPTVSGF
length: 14; D: -; V: TRBV28; size: -; J: TRBJ1-3; DNA: TGTGCCAGCAGTTCCGAAGGGGCTGGAAACACCATATATTTT; CDR3: CASSSEGAGNTIYF
length: 19; D: TRBD2; V: TRBV7-3; size: -; J: TRBJ2-1; DNA: TGTGCCAGCAGCTTAAGGGGACTAGCGGGAGCGGGTTCCTACAATGAGCAGTTCTTC; CDR3: CASSLRGLAGAGSYNEQFF
length: 15; D: -; V: TRBV5-8; size: once; J: TRBJ1-3; DNA: TGTGCCAGCAGCCCCCGTAGAGACTCTGGAAACACCATATATTTT; CDR3: CASSPRRDSGNTIYF
length: 13; D: -; V: TRBV28; size: -; J: TRBJ2-5; DNA: TGTGCCAGCAGGCGGGGACCGGCAGGGACCCAGTACTTC; CDR3: CASRRGPAGTQYF
length: 17; D: -; V: TRBV25-1; size: -; J: TRBJ2-3; DNA: TGTGCCAGCAGTGAACACCTTGGACGGTACCTCACAGATACGCAGTATTTT; CDR3: CASSEHLGRYLTDTQYF
length: 15; D: -; V: TRBV6-5; size: -; J: TRBJ1-4; DNA: TGTGCCAGCAGTTGGAATAGGGGGTCTAATGAAAAACTGTTTTTT; CDR3: CASSWNRGSNEKLFF
length: 14; D: -; V: TRBV19; size: -; J: TRBJ1-5; DNA: TGTGCCAGTACGAAGGTCGCAACAAATCAGCCCCAGCATTTT; CDR3: CASTKVATNQPQHF
length: 16; D: -; V: TRBV4-1; size: -; J: TRBJ2-7; DNA: TGCGCCAGCAGCCAAGGAGGTCTAGCGTGCCCCTACGAGCAGTACTTC; CDR3: CASSQGGLACPYEQYF
length: 15; D: TRBD2; V: TRBV4-1; size: -; J: TRBJ2-1; DNA: TGCGCCAGCAGCCAGTTTTCAACTAGCGTCAATGAGCAGTTCTTC; CDR3: CASSQFSTSVNEQFF
length: 18; D: -; V: TRBV19; size: -; J: TRBJ1-5; DNA: TGTGCCAGTACCACAAGAGGACGGGTATCTATAGGCAATCAGCCCCAGCATTTT; CDR3: CASTTRGRVSIGNQPQHF
length: 14; D: -; V: TRBV28; size: -; J: TRBJ2-7; DNA: TGTGCCAGCAGTTTATCTGGGCTGGACTACGAGCAGTACTTC; CDR3: CASSLSGLDYEQYF
length: 15; D: -; V: TRBV2; size: -; J: TRBJ1-5; DNA: TGTGCCAGCAGTGATTGCGGCCAGGCAAATCAGCCCCAGCATTTT; CDR3: CASSDCGQANQPQHF
length: 16; D: -; V: TRBV30; size: once; J: TRBJ1-4; DNA: TGTGCCTGGAGTGTAACCCGGGGAGGCGGTCATGAAAAACTGTTTTTT; CDR3: CAWSVTRGGGHEKLFF
length: 18; D: TRBD1; V: TRBV2; size: -; J: TRBJ2-5; DNA: TGTGCCACCCCACCGGGACAGGGTCGGCGGGAGTGGGGGGAGACCCAGTACTTC; CDR3: CATPPGQGRREWGETQYF
length: 16; D: TRBD2; V: TRBV27; size: -; J: TRBJ2-1; DNA: TGTGCCGCCCGACTAGCGGGAAGCTCCTCCTACAATGAGCAGTTCTTC; CDR3: CAARLAGSSSYNEQFF
length: 13; D: -; V: TRBV27; size: -; J: TRBJ2-7; DNA: TGTGCCAGCAGCAGAGACAGGCGGCACGAGCAGTACTTC; CDR3: CASSRDRRHEQYF
length: 17; D: -; V: TRBV28; size: -; J: TRBJ1-2; DNA: TGTGCCAGCAGTTGTACAGGGCCAACATCTAGTTCCTATGGCTACACCTTC; CDR3: CASSCTGPTSSSYGYTF
length: 19; D: TRBD2; V: TRBV27; size: -; J: TRBJ2-1; DNA: TGTGCCAGCAGTAGAAGGGGGCCTAGCGGGAGTCCAATCTACAATGAGCAGTTCTTC; CDR3: CASSRRGPSGSPIYNEQFF
length: 15; D: -; V: TRBV28; size: -; J: TRBJ2-5; DNA: TGTGCCAGCAGTCTCTCGCGGGCCCTCCAAGAGACCCAGTACTTC; CDR3: CASSLSRALQETQYF
length: 14; D: -; V: TRBV18; size: -; J: TRBJ2-7; DNA: TGTGCCAGCTCACTAACGGACAGTTCGTACGAGCAGTACTTC; CDR3: CASSLTDSSYEQYF
length: 14; D: TRBD2; V: TRBV7-3; size: -; J: TRBJ2-5; DNA: TGTGCCAGCAGCTTAGATCTAGCGGGAGGGCCCCAGTACTTC; CDR3: CASSLDLAGGPQYF
length: 13; D: -; V: TRBV19; size: -; J: TRBJ2-7; DNA: TGTGCCAGTAGCACTGGCCATTCCTACGAGCAGTACTTC; CDR3: CASSTGHSYEQYF
length: 15; D: TRBD1; V: TRBV18; size: -; J: TRBJ2-1; DNA: TGTGCCAGCTCACGACTCCAACAGGGGAAGGATGAGCAGTTCTTC; CDR3: CASSRLQQGKDEQFF
length: 20; D: TRBD2; V: TRBV6-4; size: -; J: TRBJ2-3; DNA: TGTGCCAGCAGTGACTCGTCGGATGCGTCCGGGACTAGCGGGTCTGGTGCGCAGTATTTT; CDR3: CASSDSSDASGTSGSGAQYF
length: 12; D: -; V: TRBV23-1; size: -; J: TRBJ2-7; DNA: TGCGCCAGCAGTCAATTTTTCCACGAGCAGTACTTC; CDR3: CASSQFFHEQYF